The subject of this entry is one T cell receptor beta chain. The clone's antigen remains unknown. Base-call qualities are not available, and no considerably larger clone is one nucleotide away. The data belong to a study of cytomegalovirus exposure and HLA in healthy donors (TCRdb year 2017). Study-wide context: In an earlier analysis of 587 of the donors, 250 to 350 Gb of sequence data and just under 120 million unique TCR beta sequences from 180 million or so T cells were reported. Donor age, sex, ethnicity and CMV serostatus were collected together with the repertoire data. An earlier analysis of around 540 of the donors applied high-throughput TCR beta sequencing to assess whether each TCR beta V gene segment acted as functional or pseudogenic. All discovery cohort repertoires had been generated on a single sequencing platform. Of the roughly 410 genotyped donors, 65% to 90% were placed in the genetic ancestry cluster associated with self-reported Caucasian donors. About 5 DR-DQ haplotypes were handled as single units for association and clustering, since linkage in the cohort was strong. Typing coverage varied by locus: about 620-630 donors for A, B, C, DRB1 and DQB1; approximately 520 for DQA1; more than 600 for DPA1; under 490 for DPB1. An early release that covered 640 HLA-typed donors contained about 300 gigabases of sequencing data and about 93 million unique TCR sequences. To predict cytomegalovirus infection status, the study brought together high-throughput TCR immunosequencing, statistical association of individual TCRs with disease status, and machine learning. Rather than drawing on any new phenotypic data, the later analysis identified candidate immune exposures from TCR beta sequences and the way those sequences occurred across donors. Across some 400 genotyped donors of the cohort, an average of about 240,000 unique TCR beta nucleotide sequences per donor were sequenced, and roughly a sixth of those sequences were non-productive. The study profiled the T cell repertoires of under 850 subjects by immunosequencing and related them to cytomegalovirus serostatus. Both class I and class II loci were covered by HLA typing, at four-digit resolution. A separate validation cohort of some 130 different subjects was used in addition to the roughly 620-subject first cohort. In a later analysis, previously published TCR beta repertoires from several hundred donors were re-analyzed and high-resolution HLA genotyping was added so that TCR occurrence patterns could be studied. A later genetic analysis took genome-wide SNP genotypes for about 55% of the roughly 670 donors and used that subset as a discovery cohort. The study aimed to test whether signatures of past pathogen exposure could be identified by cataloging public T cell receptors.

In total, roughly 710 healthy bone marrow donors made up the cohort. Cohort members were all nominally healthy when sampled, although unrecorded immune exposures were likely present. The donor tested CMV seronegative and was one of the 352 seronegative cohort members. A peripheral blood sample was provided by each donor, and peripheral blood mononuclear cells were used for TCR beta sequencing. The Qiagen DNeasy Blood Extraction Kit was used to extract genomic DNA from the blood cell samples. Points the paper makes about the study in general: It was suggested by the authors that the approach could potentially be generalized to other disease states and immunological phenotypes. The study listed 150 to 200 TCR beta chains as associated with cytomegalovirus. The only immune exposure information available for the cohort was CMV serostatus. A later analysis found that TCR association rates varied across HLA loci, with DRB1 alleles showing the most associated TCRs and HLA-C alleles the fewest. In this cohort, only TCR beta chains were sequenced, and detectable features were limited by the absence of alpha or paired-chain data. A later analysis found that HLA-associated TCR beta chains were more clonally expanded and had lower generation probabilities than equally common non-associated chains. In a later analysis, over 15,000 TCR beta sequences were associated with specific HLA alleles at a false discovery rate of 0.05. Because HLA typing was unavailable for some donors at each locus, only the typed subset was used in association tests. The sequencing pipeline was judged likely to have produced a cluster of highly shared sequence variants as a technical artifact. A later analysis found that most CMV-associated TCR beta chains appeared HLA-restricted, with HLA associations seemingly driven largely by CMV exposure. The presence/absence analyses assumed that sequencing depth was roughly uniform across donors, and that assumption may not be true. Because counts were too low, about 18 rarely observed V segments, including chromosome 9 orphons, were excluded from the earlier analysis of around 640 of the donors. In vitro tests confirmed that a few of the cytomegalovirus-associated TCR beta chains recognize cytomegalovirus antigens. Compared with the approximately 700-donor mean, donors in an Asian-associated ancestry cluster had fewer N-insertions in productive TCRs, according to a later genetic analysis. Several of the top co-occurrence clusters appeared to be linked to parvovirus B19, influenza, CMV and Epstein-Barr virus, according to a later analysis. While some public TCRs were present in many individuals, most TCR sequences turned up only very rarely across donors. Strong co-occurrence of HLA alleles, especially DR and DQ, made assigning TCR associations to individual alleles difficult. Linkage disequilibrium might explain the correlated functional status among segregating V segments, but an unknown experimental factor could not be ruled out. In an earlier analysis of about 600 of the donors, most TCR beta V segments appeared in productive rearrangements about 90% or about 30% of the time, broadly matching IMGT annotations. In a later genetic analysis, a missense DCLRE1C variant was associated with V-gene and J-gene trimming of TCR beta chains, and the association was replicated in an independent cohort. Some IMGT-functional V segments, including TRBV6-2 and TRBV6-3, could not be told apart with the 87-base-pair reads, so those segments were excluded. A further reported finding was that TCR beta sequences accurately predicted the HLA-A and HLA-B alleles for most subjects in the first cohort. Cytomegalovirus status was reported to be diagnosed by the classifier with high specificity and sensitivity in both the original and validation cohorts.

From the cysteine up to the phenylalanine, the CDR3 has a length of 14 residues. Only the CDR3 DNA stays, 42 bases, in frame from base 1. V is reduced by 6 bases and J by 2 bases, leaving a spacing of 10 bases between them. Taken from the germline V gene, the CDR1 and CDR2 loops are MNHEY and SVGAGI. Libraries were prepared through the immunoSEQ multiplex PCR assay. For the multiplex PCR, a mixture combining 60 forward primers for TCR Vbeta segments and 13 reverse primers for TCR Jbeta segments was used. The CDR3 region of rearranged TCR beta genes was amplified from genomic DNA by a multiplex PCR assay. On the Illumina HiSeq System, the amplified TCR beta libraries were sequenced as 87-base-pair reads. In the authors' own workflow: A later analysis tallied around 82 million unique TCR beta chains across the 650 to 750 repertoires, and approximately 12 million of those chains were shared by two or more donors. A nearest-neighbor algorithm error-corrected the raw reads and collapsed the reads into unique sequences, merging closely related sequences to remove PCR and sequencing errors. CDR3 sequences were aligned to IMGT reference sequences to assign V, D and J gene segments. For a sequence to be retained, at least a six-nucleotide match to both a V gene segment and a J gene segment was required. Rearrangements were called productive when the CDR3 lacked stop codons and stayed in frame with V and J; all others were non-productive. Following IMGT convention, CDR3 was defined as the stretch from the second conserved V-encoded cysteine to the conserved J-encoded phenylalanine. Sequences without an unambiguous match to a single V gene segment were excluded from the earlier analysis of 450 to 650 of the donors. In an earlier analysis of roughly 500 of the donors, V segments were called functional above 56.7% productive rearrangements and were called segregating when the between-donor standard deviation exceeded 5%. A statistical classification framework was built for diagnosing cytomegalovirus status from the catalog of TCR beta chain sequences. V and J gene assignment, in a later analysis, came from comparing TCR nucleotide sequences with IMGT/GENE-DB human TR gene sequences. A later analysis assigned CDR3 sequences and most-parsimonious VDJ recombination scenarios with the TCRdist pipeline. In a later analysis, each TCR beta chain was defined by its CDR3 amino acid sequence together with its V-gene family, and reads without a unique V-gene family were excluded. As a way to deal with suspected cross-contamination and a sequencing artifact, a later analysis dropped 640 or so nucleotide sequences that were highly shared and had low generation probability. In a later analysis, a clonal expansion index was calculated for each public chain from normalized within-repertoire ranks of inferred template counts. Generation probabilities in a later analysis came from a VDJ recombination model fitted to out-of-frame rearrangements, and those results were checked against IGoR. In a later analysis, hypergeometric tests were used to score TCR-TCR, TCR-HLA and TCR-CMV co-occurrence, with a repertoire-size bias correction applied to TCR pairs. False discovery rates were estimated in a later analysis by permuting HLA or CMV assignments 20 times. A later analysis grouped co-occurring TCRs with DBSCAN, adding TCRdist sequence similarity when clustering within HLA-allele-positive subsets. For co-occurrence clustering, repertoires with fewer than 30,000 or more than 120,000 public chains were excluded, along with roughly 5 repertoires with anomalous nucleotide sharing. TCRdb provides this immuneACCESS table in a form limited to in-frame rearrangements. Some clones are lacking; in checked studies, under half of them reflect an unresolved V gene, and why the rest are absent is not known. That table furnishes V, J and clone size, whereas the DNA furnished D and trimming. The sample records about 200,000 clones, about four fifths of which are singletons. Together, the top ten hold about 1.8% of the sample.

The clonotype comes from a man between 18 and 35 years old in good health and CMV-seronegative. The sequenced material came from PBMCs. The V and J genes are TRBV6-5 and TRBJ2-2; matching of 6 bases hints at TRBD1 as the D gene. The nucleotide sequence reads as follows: TGTGCCAGCAGCCGCAGGGGTAACACCGGGGAGCTGTTTTTT. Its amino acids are CASSRRGNTGELFF.